Listed below are T cell receptor beta chains from one sample, sequenced in a study of T cell repertoires in cytomegalovirus infection. Their specific antigens are unknown. TCRdb fed the reads into MiXCR, producing one record per CDR3 protein. The sample consists of about 51,000 distinct CDR3 sequences, roughly 20% of them appearing once. The material sequenced was CD8+ T cells from cultured PBMCs, taken from culture after CMV antigen stimulation. These receptors were collected from a human donor in good health (CMV status not recorded). Some clones in this sample may be carry-over from other donors' samples. The CDR3 runs from the conserved cysteine through the conserved F or W. Each record gives: clone size, J gene, V gene, D gene, CDR3 DNA, CDR3 protein. The D gene is left open where the match is weak. Clone size, where shown, is once, few, many, or a class for clones that have expanded.

few TRBJ2-5 TRBV6-6 - TGTGCCAGCAGTTACTCGAAACAGCGAAACCAAGAGACCCAGTACTTC CASSYSKQRNQETQYF
- TRBJ2-1 TRBV4-3 - TGCGCCAGCAGCCAAGCGGGTAGCGGCAATGAGCAGTTCTTC CASSQAGSGNEQFF
few TRBJ2-5 TRBV7-2 TRBD2 TGTGCCAGCAGACCCGTCGGGGGGGCGGGAGAGACCCAGTACTTC CASRPVGGAGETQYF
- TRBJ1-3 TRBV7-6 - TGTGCCAGCAGCTTAGGGAGCTCTGGAAACACCATATATTTT CASSLGSSGNTIYF
few TRBJ2-7 TRBV4-3 TRBD1 TGCGCCAGCAGCCAAGACCGGACAGGACCCGTCTACGAGCAGTACTTC CASSQDRTGPVYEQYF
- TRBJ2-1 TRBV7-2 - TGTGCCAGCAGAACTTCGGGGGACACGGTCTACAATGAGCAGTTCTTC CASRTSGDTVYNEQFF
few TRBJ1-3 TRBV7-6 TRBD1 TGTGCCAGCAGCTTAGAGGACAGGGCATCTCTTGGAAACACCATATATTTT CASSLEDRASLGNTIYF
- TRBJ2-1 TRBV7-9 TRBD2 TGTGCCAGCAGTTATCCTAGCGGGGGGACTGACAATGAGCAGTTCTTC CASSYPSGGTDNEQFF
- TRBJ2-1 TRBV28 - TGTGCCAGCAGTTTGGGGCTAGCTCTAAATGAGCAGTTCTTC CASSLGLALNEQFF
few TRBJ1-5 TRBV12-3/TRBV12-4 - TGTGCCAGCAGCCAAGCAGAAGACGGGAATCAGCCCCAGCATTTT CASSQAEDGNQPQHF
- TRBJ2-1 TRBV7-2 - TGTGCCAGCAGCTGGGGGATTAGCGATGAGCAGTTCTTC CASSWGISDEQFF
few TRBJ1-2 TRBV7-8 - TGTGCCAGCAGCTTTACGTCGGGAGCTACCCCCATTGATGGCTACACCTTC CASSFTSGATPIDGYTF
- TRBJ2-2 TRBV7-6 - TGTGCCAGCAGCTTAGCGGGCCTCCGCGGGGAGCTGTTTTTT CASSLAGLRGELFF
medium-sized TRBJ2-7 TRBV15 - TGTGCCTCGTCGGACCGTCAGGCCTCCTACGAGCAGTACTTC CASSDRQASYEQYF
few TRBJ2-7 TRBV10-2 - TGCGCCAGCAGTGAGTTGCGACTCTACGAGCAGTACTTC CASSELRLYEQYF
- TRBJ1-1 TRBV7-9 TRBD1 TGTGCCAGCAGTTCAACCGGGACAGGGTGGAAGAACACTGAAGCTTTCTTT CASSSTGTGWKNTEAFF
- TRBJ1-2 TRBV7-7 - TGTGCCAGCAGCTTAGCGCAGGCAGGGTACCACTATGGCTACACCTTC CASSLAQAGYHYGYTF
- TRBJ2-1 TRBV7-9 - TGTGCCAGCAGCTTAGCGGGCATTAACTACAATGAGCAGTTCTTC CASSLAGINYNEQFF
- TRBJ2-4 TRBV7-2 - TGTGCCAGCAGCTTAGAGGCCAAAAACATTCAGTACTTC CASSLEAKNIQYF
few TRBJ2-2 TRBV7-3 - TGTGCCAGCAGCTTAAACCCCCCGTCCAGGCCCCTGGCCGGGGAGCTGTTTTTT CASSLNPPSRPLAGELFF
- TRBJ2-7 TRBV6-6 TRBD1 TGTGCCAGCAGCCCAAGGACAGGTTACGAGCAGTACTTC CASSPRTGYEQYF
many TRBJ1-5 TRBV7-2 - TGTGCCAGCAGCCCGACAGACTACAATCAGCCCCAGCATTTT CASSPTDYNQPQHF
few TRBJ1-4 TRBV9 - TGTGCCAGCAGCCCTCCGGGCCCGGCTAATGAAAAACTGTTTTTT CASSPPGPANEKLFF
- TRBJ2-2 TRBV7-8 TRBD2 TGTGCCAGCAGCACCCTAGGACTAGCGGGAATCACCGGGGAGCTGTTTTTT CASSTLGLAGITGELFF
- TRBJ1-4 TRBV2 - TGTGCCAGCAGCGTAAAAGGCGGCGAAAAACTGTTTTTT CASSVKGGEKLFF
- TRBJ2-3 TRBV7-6 TRBD2 TGTGCCAGCAGCTCCGAGACTAGCGGGGGGCTCACAGATACGCAGTATTTT CASSSETSGGLTDTQYF
few TRBJ2-2 TRBV7-2 TRBD1 TGTGCCAGCAGCCCGGCCAGGGACAGGGTGATGTACACCGGGGAGCTGTTTTTT CASSPARDRVMYTGELFF
- TRBJ2-7 TRBV12-3/TRBV12-4 - TGTGCCAGCAGTAGGGCCTACGAGCAGTACTTC CASSRAYEQYF
few TRBJ2-5 TRBV7-9 TRBD1 TGTGCCAGCAGCCCCTCATGGGACAGGGTGACCGGAGAGACCCAGTACTTC CASSPSWDRVTGETQYF
- TRBJ1-1 TRBV7-2 - TGTGCCAGCAGCTTTGACGGGCCTCTGGGGAGAGCTTTCTTT CASSFDGPLGRAFF
few TRBJ2-1 TRBV7-8 TRBD2 TGTGCCAGCAGCTTAACGCCCGGGGGGGGCCTACGCCTGGACAATGAGCAGTTCTTC CASSLTPGGGLRLDNEQFF
few TRBJ1-2 TRBV12-3/TRBV12-4 TRBD1 TGTGCCAGCAGTTATTCTTCCGGGACAGGGCAAGGCTACACCTTC CASSYSSGTGQGYTF
- TRBJ2-7 TRBV7-2 - TGTGCCAGCAGCTTAGACCTCACAGGGATCTCCTACGAGCAGTACTTC CASSLDLTGISYEQYF
few TRBJ1-1 TRBV11-3 - TGTGCCAGCGCCTTTAACTCTAGGACTGAAGCTTTCTTT CASAFNSRTEAFF
few TRBJ1-4 TRBV7-8 - TGTGCCAGCAGCTTAGGACAGCGGGGAATGACTGAAAAACTGTTTTTT CASSLGQRGMTEKLFF
once TRBJ2-5 TRBV7-9 - TGTGCCAGCATCCTCGACGGGAGCGACCAAGAGACCCAGTACTTC CASILDGSDQETQYF
many TRBJ2-1 TRBV6-2/TRBV6-3 - TGTGCCAGCAGTTACTCGGTGGACTCCTACAATGAGCAGTTCTTC CASSYSVDSYNEQFF
- TRBJ1-2 TRBV12-3/TRBV12-4 TRBD1 TGTGCCAGCAGTCACAGGGGGCGTGAGGGAGGCTACACCTTC CASSHRGREGGYTF
few TRBJ1-2 TRBV7-9 - TGTGCCAGCAGCTTCATGTTCCCCGAAGGGGGCTACACCTTC CASSFMFPEGGYTF
- TRBJ1-1 TRBV7-4 TRBD1 TGTGCCAGCAGCTTGAGGGACAGCGCGACGGGAAACACTGAAGCTTTCTTT CASSLRDSATGNTEAFF
- TRBJ1-6 TRBV27 - TGTGCCAGCACTCTTGGGAATTATAATTCACCCCTCCACTTT CASTLGNYNSPLHF
- TRBJ1-2 TRBV14 TRBD1 TGTGCCAGGACAAGGACAGGGTCCGCTAACTATGGCTACACCTTC CARTRTGSANYGYTF
- TRBJ1-2 TRBV7-2 TRBD1 TGTGCCAGCAGCTTAACGCACGACAGGGGCCGGGACTATGGCTACACCTTC CASSLTHDRGRDYGYTF
- TRBJ1-2 TRBV6-6 - TGTGCCAGCAGTTCCGGACAGTTTGGCTACACCTTC CASSSGQFGYTF
few TRBJ1-1 TRBV12-3/TRBV12-4 TRBD1 TGTGCCAGCAGTTGGTCGGACAGGGGTATTGAAGCTTTCTTT CASSWSDRGIEAFF
- TRBJ2-5 TRBV6-5 - TGTGCCAGCAGTTACTTGGGAGGGGACAGAGAACAAGAGACCCAGTACTTC CASSYLGGDREQETQYF
medium-sized TRBJ2-2 TRBV7-2 - TGTGCCAGCAGCTCCCTCAAGACCACCGGGGAGCTGTTTTTT CASSSLKTTGELFF
- TRBJ1-2 TRBV6-8 TRBD1 TGTGCCAGCAGTTACTCGGCGGGACAGACGGAAGGCTACACCTTC CASSYSAGQTEGYTF
few TRBJ1-5 TRBV12-3/TRBV12-4 - TGTGCCAGCAGTCCTGCGAATCAGCCCCAGCATTTT CASSPANQPQHF
- TRBJ2-5 TRBV4-3 TRBD2 TGCGCCAGCTCCCGTGGAGCGGGGGGAGGGGAGACCCAGTACTTC CASSRGAGGGETQYF
- TRBJ2-4 TRBV29-1 - TGCAGCGTCAGTACTATAGCCCCCCAAAACATTCAGTACTTC CSVSTIAPQNIQYF
- TRBJ1-2 TRBV4-1 - TGCGCCAGCAGCCAACTCGACGGCAACTATGGCTACACCTTC CASSQLDGNYGYTF
many TRBJ1-1 TRBV11-2 - TGTGCCAGCAGCTTATATCGGGGGCCCGACACTGAAGCTTTCTTT CASSLYRGPDTEAFF
medium-sized TRBJ1-1 TRBV12-3/TRBV12-4 TRBD1 TGTGCCAGCAGTTTTGACAGGGATACTGAAGCTTTCTTT CASSFDRDTEAFF
- TRBJ2-1 TRBV6-1 - TGTGCCAGCAGAATTGACAGTCACAATGAGCAGTTCTTC CASRIDSHNEQFF
- TRBJ2-7 TRBV7-8 TRBD2 TGTGCCAGCACCATTGGGGTCTCGTTGGCGGGAGGCACATACGAGCAGTACTTC CASTIGVSLAGGTYEQYF
many TRBJ2-1 TRBV6-2/TRBV6-3 - TGTGCCAGCAGTTGGGGGCGGGAGCAGTTCTTC CASSWGREQFF
many TRBJ1-4 TRBV29-1 - TGCAGCGTTGAAGACGTTGGGCATCCATTTGAACTGTTTTTT CSVEDVGHPFELFF
many TRBJ2-1 TRBV11-2 - TGTGCCAGCAGCTTGGGTTATGAGCAGTTCTTC CASSLGYEQFF
- TRBJ2-1 TRBV19 - TGTGCCAGTAGTATTAGTATATCTGGCTACAATGAGCAGTTCTTC CASSISISGYNEQFF